The 8 T cell receptor beta chains below all came from one sample that was sequenced in a study of blood T cell repertoires in COVID-19 (dated by TCRdb to the early 2020s). The method was the immunoSEQ multiplex PCR assay. The table was pulled from immuneACCESS by TCRdb, which kept in-frame rearrangements only. Such tables lose some clones; where checked, under half of the loss comes from unresolved V genes, and the rest has no known cause. This sample gives around 250,000 clones in total; roughly 80% of them show up just once. The top ten hold roughly 3.2% of the sample. Sequencing used PBMCs or T cells enriched from blood (not recorded which). These receptors all stem from a man aged 45-65 years who had recovered from COVID-19.

The chain couples TRBV12-3 or TRBV12-4 to TRBJ2-7, with TRBD1 matching 7 bases. CDR3 size: 12 residues. V shed 2 bases and J 6 bases; nucleotides not matched to a gene: 1. The CDR3 loop reads CASSLHRGEQYF. Here the CDR3 DNA reads TGTGCCAGCAGTTTACACAGGGGCGAGCAGTACTTC.

The chain carries TRBV29-1 and TRBJ2-5; 9 bases fit TRBD1. Germline V gene data show CDR1 as SQVTM and CDR2 as ANQGSEA. V shed 5 bases, J shed 1 base, and the junction held 5 bases outside the gene matches. CDR3 size: 14 residues. The CDR3 loop reads CSVPRTGVQETQYF. DNA for the CDR3: TGCAGCGTTCCCCGGACAGGGGTCCAAGAGACCCAGTACTTC.

The chain is built from TRBV5-1 and TRBJ1-2; D is perhaps TRBD1 (6 bases). Per the germline V gene, CDR1 is SGHRS and CDR2 is YFSETQ. V was clipped by 4 bases and J by 4 bases, with 20 bases between them. CDR3 length: 16 residues. As DNA, the CDR3 is TGCGCCAGCAGCGGATCGACAGCCAAAGGGGGCTATGGCTACACCTTC. Translating gives CASSGSTAKGGYGYTF.

The chain recombines TRBV7-9 with TRBJ1-3, with a tentative D call TRBD1 (6 bases). The CDR3 has 16 residues. Looked up from germline, CDR1 is SEHNR and CDR2 is FQNEAQ (reference sequence). The V end lost 2 bases, the J end lost 3 bases, and 14 bases lay between the germline ends. CDR3 sequence (DNA): TGTGCCAGCAGCTTACGTAACGGACAGATTGGAAACACCATATATTTT. Protein: CASSLRNGQIGNTIYF.

The chain is built from TRBV10-3 and TRBJ1-1; perhaps TRBD1 as D (5 bases). The CDR3 consists of 13 residues. Germline V CDR1 and CDR2: ENHRY, SYGVKD. V lost 3 bases to trimming and J lost 11 bases, with 16 bases between them. This chain's CDR3 is CAISELQAPGAFF. CDR3 nucleotide sequence: TGTGCCATCAGTGAACTACAGGCCCCGGGTGCTTTCTTT.

DNA for the CDR3: TGTGCCAGCAGCCGTCCGTTTGGGGGGATTAATATAGGCTACGAGCAGTACTTC. This gives the protein CASSRPFGGINIGYEQYF. The chain recombines TRBV7-2 with TRBJ2-7; maybe TRBD2 (6 bases). The CDR3 has 18 residues. Trimming removed 5 bases from V and 3 bases from J, with 26 bases in between. The germline V gene has CDR1 SGHTA and CDR2 FQGNSA.

This clone was observed a handful of times. This CDR3 is CASSPAPGQGGGYTF. In DNA, the CDR3 is TGTGCCAGCTCACCCGCCCCGGGACAGGGAGGAGGCTACACCTTC. The J gene is TRBJ1-2, the V gene TRBV18; 9 positions agree with TRBD1. CDR1 is KGHSH, CDR2 LQKENI, per germline. This CDR3 contains 15 residues. V shed 3 bases, J shed 8 bases, and the junction held 10 bases outside the gene matches.

This clone was counted only a few times. V usage is TRBV18 and J usage is TRBJ1-1; 7 nucleotides align to TRBD1. Looked up from germline, CDR1 is KGHSH and CDR2 is LQKENI. V shed 2 bases, J shed 5 bases, and the junction held 2 bases outside the gene matches. The CDR3 covers 13 residues. DNA for the CDR3: TGTGCCAGCTCACCAATGGGACAGACTGAAGCTTTCTTT. It translates to CASSPMGQTEAFF.